This T cell receptor beta chain is drawn from a study of cytomegalovirus exposure and HLA in healthy donors (dated by TCRdb to the late 2010s). Broadly, across the study: In an earlier analysis of under 600 of the donors, about 270 Gb of sequence data and 90 million to 130 million unique TCR beta sequences from about 179 million T cells were reported. About 330 gigabases of sequencing data and around 90 million unique TCR sequences made up an early release that covered roughly 670 HLA-typed donors. Among the roughly 410 genotyped donors, about 85% belonged to the genetic ancestry cluster associated with self-reported Caucasian donors. The aim of the study was to test whether cataloging public T cell receptors could identify signatures of past pathogen exposure. Using immunosequencing, the study profiled T cell repertoires from 500 to 800 subjects and related those repertoires to cytomegalovirus serostatus. Along with the approximately 700-subject first cohort, a separate validation cohort of over a hundred different subjects was used. High-throughput TCR immunosequencing, statistical association of individual TCRs with disease status, and machine learning were combined to predict cytomegalovirus infection status. In a later analysis, previously published TCR beta repertoires from 600 to 850 donors were re-analyzed and high-resolution HLA genotyping was added so that TCR occurrence patterns could be studied. In the later analysis, no new phenotypic data were used to find candidate immune exposures; instead, reliance was placed on TCR beta sequences and their occurrence across donors. In an earlier analysis of a few hundred of the donors, high-throughput TCR beta sequencing was used to judge whether each TCR beta V gene segment behaved as functional or pseudogenic. Donor age, sex, ethnicity and CMV serostatus were collected together with the repertoire data. In a later genetic analysis, genome-wide SNP genotypes for about 65% of the roughly 700 donors were used, and that subset was treated as a discovery cohort. All discovery cohort repertoires had been generated on a single sequencing platform. HLA typing covered class I and class II loci at four-digit resolution. The number of donors typed differed by locus, with 629-630 for A, B, C, DRB1 and DQB1, more than 500 for DQA1, nearly 610 for DPA1, and around 450 for DPB1. Because of strong linkage in the cohort, roughly five DR-DQ haplotypes were treated as single units for association and clustering. Among some 410 genotyped donors of the cohort, an average of approximately 230,000 unique TCR beta nucleotide sequences were sequenced per donor, roughly 20% of them non-productive. Overall study outcomes, separate from this receptor: In an earlier analysis of roughly 500 of the donors, most TCR beta V segments appeared in productive rearrangements about 90% or about 30% of the time, broadly matching IMGT annotations. The study gave a list of under 200 TCR beta chains associated with cytomegalovirus. When HLA alleles, especially DR and DQ, strongly co-occurred, TCR associations were difficult to assign to individual alleles. A few of the identified cytomegalovirus-associated TCR beta chains were confirmed in vitro to be specific for cytomegalovirus antigens. Only TCR beta chains were sequenced in this cohort, and the absence of alpha or paired-chain data limited detectable features. In a later analysis, HLA-associated TCR beta chains were found to be more clonally expanded and to have lower generation probabilities than equally common non-associated chains. In a later analysis, some 18,000 TCR beta sequences were associated with specific HLA alleles at a false discovery rate of 0.05. While some public TCRs were present in many individuals, most TCR sequences turned up only very rarely across donors. Linkage disequilibrium might explain the correlated functional status among segregating V segments, but an unknown experimental factor could not be ruled out. Immune exposure information for the cohort was limited to CMV serostatus. A later analysis found that most CMV-associated TCR beta chains appeared HLA-restricted, with HLA associations seemingly driven largely by CMV exposure. According to the authors, the approach could potentially be generalized to other disease states and immunological phenotypes. Several of the top co-occurrence clusters appeared to be linked to parvovirus B19, influenza, CMV and Epstein-Barr virus, according to a later analysis. In a later analysis, the rate of TCR association differed among HLA loci, with DRB1 alleles having the most associated TCRs and HLA-C alleles having the fewest. A further reported finding was that TCR beta sequences accurately predicted the HLA-A and HLA-B alleles for most subjects in the first cohort. Presence/absence analyses assumed roughly uniform sequencing depth across donors, an assumption that may not hold. A later genetic analysis reported fewer N-insertions in productive TCRs among donors in an Asian-associated ancestry cluster than the 666-donor mean. In both the original and validation cohorts, the classifier was reported to diagnose cytomegalovirus status with high specificity and sensitivity. Because counts were too low, roughly 17 rarely observed V segments, including chromosome 9 orphons, were left out of the earlier analysis of several hundred of the donors. Because some donors lacked HLA typing at each locus, the association tests relied only on the typed subset. A cluster of highly shared sequence variants was judged likely to be a technical artifact of the sequencing pipeline. The 87-base-pair reads could not distinguish some IMGT-functional V segments, including TRBV6-2 and TRBV6-3, so those segments were excluded. V-gene and J-gene trimming of TCR beta chains was associated with a missense DCLRE1C variant in a later genetic analysis, and the association was replicated in an independent cohort.

The cohort comprised approximately 700 healthy bone marrow donors. At the time of sampling, all cohort members were nominally healthy, though unrecorded immune exposures were likely present. The donor tested CMV seronegative, placing the donor among the 350 or so seronegative members of the cohort. Each donor provided a peripheral blood sample, and peripheral blood mononuclear cells were used for TCR beta sequencing. The Qiagen DNeasy Blood Extraction Kit was used to extract genomic DNA from the blood cell samples. Regarding this clone: Its target antigen remains unknown. One base away there is no much larger clone; base qualities are not given.

The CDR3 contains 16 residues, cysteine and phenylalanine counted. Just the 48-base CDR3 DNA is kept, in frame starting at base 1. Preparation of the library involved the immunoSEQ multiplex PCR assay. For the multiplex PCR, a mixture combining 60 forward primers for TCR Vbeta segments and 13 reverse primers for TCR Jbeta segments was used. The CDR3 region of rearranged TCR beta genes was amplified from genomic DNA by a multiplex PCR assay. The Illumina HiSeq System was used to sequence the amplified TCR beta libraries as 87-base-pair reads. The study's processing was this. A later analysis counted approximately 84 million unique TCR beta chains across the 500 to 850 repertoires, and approximately 11 million of these chains were shared by at least two donors. To remove PCR and sequencing errors, raw reads were error-corrected and collapsed into unique sequences using a nearest-neighbor algorithm that merged closely related sequences. To assign V, D and J gene segments, CDR3 sequences were aligned to IMGT reference sequences. For a sequence to be retained, at least a six-nucleotide match to both a V gene segment and a J gene segment was required. Rearrangements were classified as productive when the CDR3 lacked stop codons and remained in frame with V and J, and all other rearrangements were classified as non-productive. CDR3 was defined by IMGT convention, running from the second conserved V-encoded cysteine to the conserved J-encoded phenylalanine. Sequences without an unambiguous match to a single V gene segment were excluded from the earlier analysis of about 630 of the donors. An earlier analysis of 587 of the donors called V segments functional above 56.7% productive rearrangements and segregating when the between-donor standard deviation exceeded 5%. A statistical classification framework was developed to diagnose cytomegalovirus status using the catalog of TCR beta chain sequences. A later analysis assigned V and J genes by comparing TCR nucleotide sequences with IMGT/GENE-DB human TR gene sequences. Using the TCRdist pipeline, a later analysis assigned CDR3 sequences along with most-parsimonious VDJ recombination scenarios. In a later analysis, each TCR beta chain was defined by its CDR3 amino acid sequence together with its V-gene family, and reads lacking a unique V-gene family were excluded. In a later analysis, approximately 640 highly shared, low-generation-probability nucleotide sequences were removed to address suspected cross-contamination and a sequencing artifact. For each public chain, a later analysis derived a clonal expansion index from normalized ranks of inferred template counts within each repertoire. In a later analysis, generation probabilities were computed with a VDJ recombination model fitted to out-of-frame rearrangements, and the resulting probabilities were checked against IGoR. Hypergeometric tests were used in a later analysis to score TCR-TCR, TCR-HLA and TCR-CMV co-occurrence, with a repertoire-size bias correction applied to the TCR pairs. A later analysis estimated false discovery rates by permuting HLA or CMV assignments 20 times. In a later analysis, co-occurring TCRs were grouped with DBSCAN, and TCRdist sequence similarity was added when clustering was performed within HLA-allele-positive subsets. Repertoires with fewer than 30,000 or more than 120,000 public chains, plus five repertoires with anomalous nucleotide sharing, were excluded from co-occurrence clustering. TCRdb re-hosts the immuneACCESS table, in-frame sequences only. Its copies lack some clones; in the studies checked, an unresolved V gene accounts for under half of them, and the cause for the rest is not known. The V and J calls and the clone size are those of that table, but D and trimming were determined from the DNA. In this sample the table shows over 85,000 clones, roughly 70% of which occur a single time. The ten largest make up under 2.5% of the sample.

Recombination joined TRBV21-1 with TRBJ2-3; the table names TRBD1, a call not compared with the DNA. TRBV21-1 is assigned pseudogene status. Specimen: PBMCs. This TCR was sampled from a man aged 25 to 45 in good health and CMV-seronegative. The DNA sequence reads TGTGCCAGCAGCAAAGGGACAGGGGGTTGCACAGATACGCAGTATTTT. This translates into CASSKGTGGCTDTQYF.